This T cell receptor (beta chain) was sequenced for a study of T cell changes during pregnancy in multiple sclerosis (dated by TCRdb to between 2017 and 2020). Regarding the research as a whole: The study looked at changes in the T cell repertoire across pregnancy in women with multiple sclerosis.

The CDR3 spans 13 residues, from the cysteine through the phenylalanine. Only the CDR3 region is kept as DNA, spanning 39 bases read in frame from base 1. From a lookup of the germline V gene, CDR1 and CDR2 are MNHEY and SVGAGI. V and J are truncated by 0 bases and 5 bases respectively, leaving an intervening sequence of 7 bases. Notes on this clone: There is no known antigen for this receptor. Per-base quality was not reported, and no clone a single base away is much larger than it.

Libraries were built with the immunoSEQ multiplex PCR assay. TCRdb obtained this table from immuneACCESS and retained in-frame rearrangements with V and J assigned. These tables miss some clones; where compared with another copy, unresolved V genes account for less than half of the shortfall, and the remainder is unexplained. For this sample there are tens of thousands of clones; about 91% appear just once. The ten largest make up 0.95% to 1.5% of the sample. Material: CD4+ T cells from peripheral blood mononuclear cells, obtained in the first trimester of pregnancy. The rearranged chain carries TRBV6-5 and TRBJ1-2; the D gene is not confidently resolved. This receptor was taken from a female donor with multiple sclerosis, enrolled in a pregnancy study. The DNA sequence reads TGTGCCAGCAGTTACTCGGGGAGGTATGGCTACACCTTC. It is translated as CASSYSGRYGYTF.